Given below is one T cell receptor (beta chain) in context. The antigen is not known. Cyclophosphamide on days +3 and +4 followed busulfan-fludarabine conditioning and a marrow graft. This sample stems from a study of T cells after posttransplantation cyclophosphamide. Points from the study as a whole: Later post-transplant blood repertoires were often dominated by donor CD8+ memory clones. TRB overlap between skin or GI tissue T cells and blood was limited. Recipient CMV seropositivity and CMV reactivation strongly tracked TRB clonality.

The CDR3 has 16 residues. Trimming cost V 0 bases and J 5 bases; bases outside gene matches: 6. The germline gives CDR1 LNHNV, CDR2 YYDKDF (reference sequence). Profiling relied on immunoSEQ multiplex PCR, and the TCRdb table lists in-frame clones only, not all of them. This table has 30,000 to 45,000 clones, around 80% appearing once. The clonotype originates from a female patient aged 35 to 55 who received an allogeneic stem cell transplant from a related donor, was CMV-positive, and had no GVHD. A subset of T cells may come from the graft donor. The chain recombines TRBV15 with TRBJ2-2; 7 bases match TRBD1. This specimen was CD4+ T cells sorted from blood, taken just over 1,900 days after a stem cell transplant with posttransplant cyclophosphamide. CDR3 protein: CATSRENRGGTGELFF. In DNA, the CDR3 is TGTGCCACCAGCAGAGAAAACAGGGGTGGGACCGGGGAGCTGTTTTTT.